This TCR beta chain was recorded in a study of shared clonotypes between healthy human individuals. General study points: Clonotypes shared by all four donors outscored non-shared clonotypes in generation probability.

About this clone itself: As yet, its antigen is unknown.

In the original analysis: Junction-only immunoSEQ sequences carried no quality scores, so filtering differed. Only in-frame clones appear in the TCRdb table, and some are missing; sequencing was by immunoSEQ multiplex PCR. V and J calls and clone size follow that table, whereas D and trimming were derived from the DNA. The sample carries some 1.5 million clones, nearly 99% recorded once. CDR1 SNHLY and CDR2 FYNNEI come from the germline V gene. The CDR3 sequence is 13 residues long. The V end lost 10 bases, the J end lost 6 bases, and 15 bases lay between the germline ends. The sequence came from a man between 25 and 39 years old in good health. This chain uses TRBV2 with TRBJ1-4; a possible D gene is TRBD1 (5 bases). The source material was naive CD4+ T cells sorted from blood. Specified subset: CD45RA+ positively selected. The CDR3 DNA reads TGTGCCACCGGGGGAAGGCCGGATGAAAAACTGTTTTTT. This encodes CATGGRPDEKLFF.